One and the same sample provided the 2 T cell receptor beta chains below, sequenced in a study of blood T cell repertoires in COVID-19. This table comes from immunoSEQ multiplex PCR, and its TCRdb copy is limited to in-frame clones, with some not included. The sample carries about 70,000 clones, 70% to 85% recorded once. Sequencing was performed on peripheral blood. The receptors derive from a woman in her 70s with acute or convalescent COVID-19.

In this sample, this clone turned up a few times. The chain carries TRBV10-1 and TRBJ1-5, with a possible D match to TRBD1 (5 bases). Trimming removed 2 bases at V and 6 bases at J, with 20 bases between. The CDR3 length is 17 residues. The germline V gene has CDR1 WNHNN and CDR2 SYGVQD (reference sequence). The DNA of the CDR3 is TGCGCCAGCAGTGAGGTGTCAGGGCCGATAACGGTTCAGCCCCAGCATTTT. Protein: CASSEVSGPITVQPQHF.

The chain joins TRBV3-1 (or the pseudogene TRBV3-2) to TRBJ1-1; D is unresolved. V gave up 1 base and J gave up 2 bases, with 11 bases separating them. The CDR3 extends over 15 amino acids. CDR1 is LGHDT, CDR2 YNNKEL, per germline (reference sequence). Written as DNA, the CDR3 is TGTGCCAGCAGCCAAGGAGGGAGTCTTAACACTGAAGCTTTCTTT. Translation: CASSQGGSLNTEAFF.